One and the same sample provided the 20 T cell receptor beta chains below, sequenced in a study of identifying expanded T cells in peripheral blood. The protocol was immunoSEQ multiplex PCR, while the TCRdb copy is restricted to in-frame clones and leaves out a portion. The repertoire holds around 100,000 clones, with around 90% as singletons. The sample consisted of blood. The receptors originated from a person between 18 and 75 years old in good health.

The chain is built from TRBV6-5 and TRBJ1-1; D is ambiguous. With 3 bases removed from V and 1 base from J, the gap between germline ends came to 12 bases. The CDR3 totals 15 residues. In germline, CDR1 is MNHEY, CDR2 SVGAGI. The CDR3 coding sequence is TGTGCCAGCAGTTATAATAAGGGAGGGAACACTGAAGCTTTCTTT. It specifies CASSYNKGGNTEAFF.

The chain joins TRBV6-5 to TRBJ1-1; weak D call: TRBD1 (6 bases). V was trimmed by 2 bases and J by 4 bases, leaving 14 bases between them. CDR3 length: 15 amino acids. Germline CDR1 MNHEY, CDR2 SVGAGI. CDR3 sequence (DNA): TGTGCCAGCAGTTACAGGGGCAGGGGAAGCACTGAAGCTTTCTTT. Protein product: CASSYRGRGSTEAFF.

V is TRBV11-2 and J is TRBJ1-2; D is possibly TRBD1 (5 bases). This CDR3 is built from 17 residues. CDR1 SGHAT and CDR2 FQNNGV come from the germline V gene. Trimming pared 1 base from V and 0 bases from J, leaving 15 bases between. The CDR3 DNA sequence: TGTGCCAGCAGCTTAGTTCTGACAGTTGATTCTAACTATGGCTACACCTTC. Translating it yields CASSLVLTVDSNYGYTF.

The chain has TRBV4-2 and TRBJ2-7; 7 bases align to TRBD2. The CDR3 extends over 16 amino acids. Losses at the gene ends were 3 bases for V and 0 bases for J; bases not matched to a gene: 8. Germline lookup yields CDR1 LGHNA and CDR2 YNFKEQ. The CDR3 loop reads CASSHRASGSSYEQYF. The CDR3 bases are TGTGCCAGCAGCCACCGGGCTAGCGGTAGCTCCTACGAGCAGTACTTC.

V and J are TRBV6-6 and TRBJ2-7; the D is unclear. The germline V gene has CDR1 MNHNY and CDR2 SVGAGI (reference sequence). The CDR3 runs 12 residues. The V end lost 5 bases, the J end lost 7 bases, and 12 bases lay between the germline ends. Here the CDR3 reads CASSDLGSEQYF. In DNA form, the CDR3 reads TGTGCCAGCAGTGACCTTGGGTCGGAGCAGTACTTC.

The chain uses TRBV1 and TRBJ2-3; TRBD2 reflects the table's D call only, with no check against the DNA. TRBV1 is assigned pseudogene status. The CDR3 loop spans 15 amino acids. The CDR3 reads CTSSLGGTPTDTQYF. In DNA, the CDR3 is TGCACCAGCAGCCTAGGCGGGACCCCCACAGATACGCAGTATTTT.

The rearrangement joins TRBV7-9 to TRBJ1-1; D call uncertain. The CDR3 loop spans 15 amino acids. V lost 4 bases and J lost 1, with 13 bases in between. Looked up from germline, CDR1 is SEHNR and CDR2 is FQNEAQ (reference sequence). The CDR3 reads CASSSDPAPNTEAFF. In DNA form, the CDR3 reads TGTGCCAGCAGCTCAGACCCCGCCCCGAACACTGAAGCTTTCTTT.

This clone showed up just a few times. This sequence joins TRBV2 and TRBJ1-1; D perhaps matches TRBD1 (5 bases). Trimming removed 2 bases at V and 3 bases at J, with 7 bases between. From germline, CDR1 is SNHLY and CDR2 FYNNEI. The CDR3 is 13 residues long. The CDR3 DNA reads TGTGCCAGCAGTGAAACCAGGGACACTGAAGCTTTCTTT. Amino acids: CASSETRDTEAFF.

The chain has TRBV19 and TRBJ1-4; 8 positions match TRBD1. CDR1 LNHDA and CDR2 SQIVND come from the germline V gene (reference sequence). The ends lost 5 bases at V and 8 bases at J; junction bases unmatched: 7. This CDR3 contains 14 residues. CDR3 bases: TGTGCCAGTAGTTTCCGGACAGGGCCCGAAAAACTGTTTTTT. Its translation: CASSFRTGPEKLFF.

The count of this clone is one. J is TRBJ1-5 and V is TRBV7-8; D unclear. V lost 0 bases and J 6 bases, leaving 9 bases between the germline ends. The CDR3 is 14 residues long. Germline V gene data show CDR1 as SGHVS and CDR2 as FQNEAQ. The DNA for the CDR3 is TGTGCCAGCAGCTTAGCCAAGGCCCGTCAGCCCCAGCATTTT. Translating gives CASSLAKARQPQHF.

This clone has only one observation. The V call is TRBV7-6, the J call TRBJ1-2; D is uncertain. Germline-derived CDR1 and CDR2 are SGHVS and FNYEAQ. Trimming took 4 bases from V and 6 from J, leaving 12 bases between them. The CDR3 totals 13 residues. The CDR3 reads CASSSTDTHGYTF. DNA of the CDR3: TGTGCCAGCAGCTCGACGGATACACATGGCTACACCTTC.

This chain links TRBV20-1 with TRBJ1-1; D unclear. V gave up 7 bases and J gave up 0 bases, with 6 bases separating them. This CDR3 region has 11 residues. CDR1 is DFQATT, CDR2 SNEGSKA, per germline (reference sequence). CDR3 amino acids: CSGYMNTEAFF. In DNA, the CDR3 is TGCAGTGGGTACATGAACACTGAAGCTTTCTTT.

The V call is TRBV20-1, the J call TRBJ2-5; D not certain. Per germline, CDR1 DFQATT and CDR2 SNEGSKA (reference sequence). The CDR3 loop spans 11 amino acids. The CDR3 region is CSVRKKETQYF. The CDR3 nucleotides read TGCAGCGTTCGCAAGAAAGAGACCCAGTACTTC.

V and J are TRBV19 and TRBJ2-1; TRBD2 agrees at 8 bases. Unmatched junction bases numbered 6, after V lost 4 bases and J lost 4 bases. The germline V gene has CDR1 LNHDA and CDR2 SQIVND (reference sequence). This CDR3 comprises 15 residues. The DNA of the CDR3 is TGTGCCAGTAGTAGTACACGGGGGGGTTACAATGAGCAGTTCTTC. Its translation: CASSSTRGGYNEQFF.

This clone was seen once. The chain couples TRBV27 to TRBJ1-2; 8 bases match TRBD1. V shed 3 bases, J shed 8 bases, and the junction held 5 bases outside the gene matches. CDR1 and CDR2 from the germline V gene are MNHEY and SMNVEV (reference sequence). CDR3 size: 13 residues. CDR3 sequence reads: CASSFQGASGYTF. The CDR3 DNA is TGTGCCAGCAGTTTCCAGGGGGCGTCGGGCTACACCTTC.

About this clone: The junction departs from germline at one end; a sequencing error may be responsible. The chain couples TRBV7-2 to TRBJ2-7; D is possibly TRBD2 (5 bases). The CDR3 runs 16 residues. Germline V gives CDR1 SGHTA, CDR2 FQGNSA. CDR3 in DNA: TGCGCCAGCAGCCAAGAAAGAGGGCCTTCAACCTACGAGCAGTACTTC. This gives the protein CASSQERGPSTYEQYF.

This clone was recorded a few times. This chain links TRBV7-2 with TRBJ1-2; 7 nucleotides match TRBD1. Germline values: CDR1 SGHTA, CDR2 FQGNSA. CDR3 length: 12 residues. V shed 5 bases and J 6 bases; nucleotides not matched to a gene: 3. The CDR3 sequence is CASSPTGDGYTF. CDR3 nucleotides: TGTGCCAGCAGCCCTACAGGGGATGGCTACACCTTC.

The chain links TRBV2 to TRBJ1-1, with D tentatively TRBD1 (6 bases). Germline assignment: CDR1 SNHLY and CDR2 FYNNEI. The CDR3 is 15 amino acids. With 8 bases removed from V and 1 base from J, the gap between germline ends came to 17 bases. The CDR3, as DNA: TGTGCCAGCTTAGCAACCGGGGGCGGGAACACTGAAGCTTTCTTT. Its protein is CASLATGGGNTEAFF.

This rearrangement joins TRBV6-5 to TRBJ2-7; maybe TRBD2 (6 bases). Germline lookup yields CDR1 MNHEY and CDR2 SVGAGI. V was clipped by 0 bases and J by 6 bases, with 18 bases between them. The CDR3 spans 16 residues. The CDR3 DNA follows: TGTGCCAGCAGTTACTCCCCCCCGGGACTTAGCTCCGAGCAGTACTTC. It translates to CASSYSPPGLSSEQYF.

V and J are TRBV21-1 and TRBJ1-2; the table gives TRBD1 as D, unverified against the DNA. TRBV21-1 is an annotated pseudogene. CDR3 size: 14 residues. This chain's CDR3 is CASNRSGGLYGYTF. The DNA for the CDR3 is TGTGCCAGCAACCGATCAGGGGGTCTCTATGGCTACACCTTC.